These T cell receptor beta chains were read from a single sample in a study of CD8 T cells in Susac syndrome. TCRdb called the immunoSEQ multiplex PCR reads again in MiXCR, with one record for every CDR3 protein. The sample has 100,000 to 110,000 distinct CDR3 sequences, roughly 96% seen once; the top ten hold approximately 0.3%. Sequenced input: CD8+ T cells from PBMCs. These receptors were taken from a human donor with Susac syndrome. Each CDR3 is given with its conserved first and last residue. D genes are given only for firm matches. The size field is filled for only some rows; it gives once, few, many or a size class.

TRBJ2-3 . TRBD1 TRBV23-1 TGCGCCAGCAGTTCCCTTGGGACAGGGACAGATACGCAGTATTTT CASSSLGTGTDTQYF
TRBJ2-2 . . TRBV27 TGTGCCAGCAGTTTTGGGCGAGCGAACACCGGGGAGCTGTTTTTT CASSFGRANTGELFF
TRBJ2-1 . TRBD2 TRBV29-1 TGCAGCGTTGAGGCTAGCGGGACCAATGAGCAGTTCTTC CSVEASGTNEQFF
TRBJ2-7 once TRBD1 TRBV29-1 TGCAGCGTTGGATTCCCGGACAGGGACGAGCAGTACTTC CSVGFPDRDEQYF
TRBJ2-3 . . TRBV5-1 TGCGCCAGCACGCTGTCCCCTCGCACAGATACGCAGTATTTT CASTLSPRTDTQYF
TRBJ2-2 . . TRBV6-4 TGTGCCAGCGGGGATAAGTACACCGGGGAGCTGTTTTTT CASGDKYTGELFF
TRBJ2-3 once TRBD2 TRBV20-1 TGCAGTGCTAGAGTTCGCGGGAGGGATATCACAGATACGCAGTATTTT CSARVRGRDITDTQYF
TRBJ2-1 once . TRBV7-9 TGTGCCAGCAGCATTGATGAGCAGTTCTTC CASSIDEQFF
TRBJ1-1 . . TRBV20-1 TGCAGTGCTAGAGATACCAGGGGCACTGAAGCTTTCTTT CSARDTRGTEAFF
TRBJ2-7 few . TRBV25-1 TGTGCCAGCAGTGGACAGGGAGGCTACGAGCAGTACTTC CASSGQGGYEQYF
TRBJ2-1 . TRBD2 TRBV20-1 TGCAGTGCTAGACCCATCCCTTTCGCCCCGGGAGGTGAGCAGTTCTTC CSARPIPFAPGGEQFF
TRBJ2-7 . TRBD1 TRBV6-5 TGTGCCAGCAGCCCAACGACAGGGGCCCACGAGCAGTACTTC CASSPTTGAHEQYF
TRBJ1-1 . TRBD1 TRBV29-1 TGCAGCGCATACACCCCCGGACAGGGCGCCACTGAAGCTTTCTTT CSAYTPGQGATEAFF
TRBJ2-3 once . TRBV20-1 TGCAGTGCTACCCGAGATGGGGGAGCCGATACGCAGTATTTT CSATRDGGADTQYF
TRBJ2-7 . . TRBV4-1 TGCGCCAGCAGCTACGGGCAGGGCGGGTCCTACGAGCAGTACTTC CASSYGQGGSYEQYF
TRBJ2-3 . TRBD2 TRBV12-3/TRBV12-4 TGTGCCAGCAGACCCAACTATAGCGGGAGTGGTGGCACAGATACGCAGTATTTT CASRPNYSGSGGTDTQYF
TRBJ2-2 . . TRBV20-1 TGCAGTGCTACCCCGCCGGGGACACAAAACACCGGGGAGCTGTTTTTT CSATPPGTQNTGELFF
TRBJ2-7 few . TRBV7-2 TGTGCCAGCAGCAACTCCTACGAGCAGTACTTC CASSNSYEQYF
TRBJ1-5 . . TRBV24-1 TGTGCCACCAGTCTGGGAGGCAATCAGCCCCAGCATTTT CATSLGGNQPQHF
TRBJ1-5 . . TRBV21-1 TGTGCCAGCATTACGGACAGATATAGCAATCAGCCCCAGCATTTT CASITDRYSNQPQHF
TRBJ2-1 once TRBD1 TRBV29-1 TGCAGCGTTGAAGCCCGGGACAGGGACTCCAATGAGCAGTTCTTC CSVEARDRDSNEQFF
TRBJ2-7 . TRBD1 TRBV9 TGTGCCAGCAGCACGGGACAGGGGGGTTACGAGCAGTACTTC CASSTGQGGYEQYF
TRBJ2-5 . TRBD2 TRBV24-1 TGTGCCACCAGTGATGGGACTAGGGGAGATCAAGAGACCCAGTACTTC CATSDGTRGDQETQYF
TRBJ1-1 . . TRBV4-1 TGCGCCAGCAGCCAACGGGGAGGTACTGAAGCTTTCTTT CASSQRGGTEAFF
TRBJ1-4 . . TRBV27 TGTGCCAGCAGTTTGGACCCAAGGGATGAAAAACTGTTTTTT CASSLDPRDEKLFF
TRBJ1-1 . . TRBV7-2 TGTGCCAGCAGCTTCCAGGCCCATGGATATGAAGCTTTCTTT CASSFQAHGYEAFF
TRBJ2-5 . . TRBV20-1 TGCAGTGCTTTCACAGAGACCCAGTACTTC CSAFTETQYF
TRBJ2-7 . . TRBV29-1 TGCAGCGTTATACAGAGCTCCTACGAGCAGTACTTC CSVIQSSYEQYF
TRBJ2-7 . . TRBV28 TGTGCCAGCAGTTTCTCAGGCTCCTACGAGCAGTACTTC CASSFSGSYEQYF
TRBJ1-1 . . TRBV20-1 TGCAGTGCCAGGTGGGAGAACACTGAAGCTTTCTTT CSARWENTEAFF
TRBJ2-3 . . TRBV29-1 TGCAGCGTTGAAGATCCAAGCAGGGTGGGCGGGACAGATACGCAGTATTTT CSVEDPSRVGGTDTQYF
TRBJ2-3 . . TRBV4-1 TGCGCCAGCAGCTCACGGGACTTCACGCAGTATTTT CASSSRDFTQYF
TRBJ2-5 . TRBD1 TRBV14 TGTGCCAGCAGCCTCCGGACAGGGTGGGAGACCCAGTACTTC CASSLRTGWETQYF
TRBJ1-5 . . TRBV19 TGTGCCAGTACCTCGAGGCAGGTACGGGGGGGTCAGCCCCAGCATTTT CASTSRQVRGGQPQHF
TRBJ2-3 . . TRBV6-4 TGTGCCAGCAGTGACGGGGACGATCCCACAGATACGCAGTATTTT CASSDGDDPTDTQYF
TRBJ2-1 once . TRBV11-2 TGTGCCAGTAAGGGGGGGGACAATGAGCAGTTCTTC CASKGGDNEQFF
TRBJ2-6 . . TRBV20-1 TGCAGTGCTAGCCCCACCTCTGGGGCCAACGTCCTGACTTTC CSASPTSGANVLTF